One sample yielded the 19 T cell receptor beta chains listed below, sequenced in a study of T cell repertoires in aging, cancer and after chemotherapy. Rearranged V-D-J TRB sequences were amplified with a mixed TRB-A/B primer pool. TCRdb analysed the multiplex PCR reads with MiXCR anew, one entry per CDR3 protein. The sample includes 350 to 450 distinct CDR3 sequences, around 24% of them seen just once. The template was genomic DNA from peripheral blood, not RNA. Sequenced: blood. Source of these receptors: a human donor with a blood cancer.

Judged by abundance, this clonotype is medium-sized (0.01 to 0.1%). The CDR3 DNA reads TGTGCCAGCAGGGACAATTGGACAGGGAATGAATACGAGCAGTACTTC. Protein: CASRDNWTGNEYEQYF. V gene TRBV6-1 combines with J gene TRBJ2-7; 8 bases fit TRBD1. The junction had 14 bases not matched to a gene; V was cut back by 6 bases and J by 4 bases. The CDR3 runs 16 residues. The germline CDR1 and CDR2 sequences are MNHNS and SASEGT.

This clonotype is large in the sample. The gene calls are TRBV19 and TRBJ2-7; tentatively, D is TRBD1 (6 bases). The CDR3 is 15 amino acids. Trimming took off 0 bases at V and 2 bases at J, with 11 bases between the two ends. The germline V gene has CDR1 LNHDA and CDR2 SQIVND (reference sequence). The chain's CDR3 is CASSIDQTGAYEQYF. The CDR3 bases are TGTGCCAGTAGTATAGACCAGACAGGAGCCTACGAGCAGTACTTC. Combining the CDR3 with reference TRBV19 and TRBJ2-7 gives the whole variable domain DGGITQSPKYLFRKEGQNVTLSCEQNLNHDAMYWYRQDPGQGLRLIYYSQIVNDFQKGDIAEGYSVSREKKESFPLTVTSAQKNPTAFYLCASSIDQTGAYEQYFGPGTRLTVT.

CDR3 sequence: CSVRGQRGNEQFF. The CDR3, as DNA: TGCAGCGTCCGTGGACAGAGGGGCAATGAGCAGTTCTTC. The V gene is TRBV29-1, the J gene TRBJ2-1; possible D gene TRBD1, 6 bases. Trimming took 6 bases from V and 6 from J, leaving 15 bases between them. The CDR3 has 13 amino acids. CDR1 and CDR2 (germline): SQVTM, ANQGSEA.

In its sample, this clonotype is large. V usage is TRBV27 and J usage is TRBJ2-1; 7 bases agree with TRBD1. Losses at the gene ends were 4 bases for V and 5 bases for J; bases not matched to a gene: 5. The CDR3 covers 14 residues. The germline CDR1 and CDR2 sequences are MNHEY and SMNVEV (reference sequence). The CDR3 DNA sequence: TGTGCCAGCAGTTCGCCGGGACAGAACAATGAGCAGTTCTTC. Protein sequence: CASSSPGQNNEQFF.

This clonotype was seen more than once but under ten times. The genes are TRBV11-3 and TRBJ2-1, with TRBD2 matching over 10 bases. The junction had 8 bases not matched to a gene; V was cut back by 4 bases and J by 8 bases. This CDR3 comprises 15 residues. Germline V lookup: CDR1 SGHNT, CDR2 YENEEA. The DNA for the CDR3 is TGTGCCAGCAGCTCAAGCGGGAGGGCCCTCGATGAGCAGTTCTTC. Its translation: CASSSSGRALDEQFF.

The chain has TRBV5-1 and TRBJ2-6; possible D gene TRBD2, 6 bases. Trimming shortened V by 4 bases and J by 0 bases, and 23 bases separated the two germline ends. The CDR3 length is 20 residues. From germline, CDR1 is SGHRS and CDR2 YFSETQ. The CDR3 region has the DNA TGCGCCAGCAGCGGGGAGGAGCACCGGGGACGGACCTCTGGGGCCAACGTCCTGACTTTC. Encoded protein: CASSGEEHRGRTSGANVLTF.

The chain carries TRBV20-1 and TRBJ2-7; the match to TRBD2 covers 9 bases. Germline V lookup: CDR1 DFQATT, CDR2 SNEGSKA (reference sequence). There are 16 residues in the CDR3. V trimming: 6 bases; J trimming: 0 bases; junction bases outside the gene matches: 12. CDR3 sequence (DNA): TGCAGTGCCCTTCTTTTAGCGGGGGTGAGCTCCTACGAGCAGTACTTC. This codes for CSALLLAGVSSYEQYF.

The V call is TRBV24-1, the J call TRBJ2-1; possibly TRBD1 or TRBD2 for D (6 bases each). Trimming took off 6 bases at V and 4 bases at J, with 15 bases between the two ends. The CDR3 runs 15 residues. CDR1 is KGHDR and CDR2 is SFDVKD in the germline V gene. The CDR3 loop is CATSSQGREYNEQFF. CDR3 nucleotides: TGTGCCACCAGTTCCCAGGGGCGGGAATACAATGAGCAGTTCTTC.

By its share, this clonotype is medium-sized. V is TRBV27 and J is TRBJ1-5; 7 nucleotides agree with TRBD1. The CDR3 runs to 15 residues. V shed 8 bases, J shed 0 bases, and the junction held 7 bases outside the gene matches. Germline lookup yields CDR1 MNHEY and CDR2 SMNVEV (reference sequence). CDR3 residues: CASGGGFFSNQPQHF. The CDR3 DNA reads TGTGCCAGCGGAGGGGGCTTTTTTAGCAATCAGCCCCAGCATTTT.

By share of the sample, this clonotype is large (0.1 to 1%). The V call is TRBV7-6, the J call TRBJ2-5, with 10 bases identical to TRBD1. V was pared by 1 base and J by 5 bases, with 1 base of the junction left unmatched. The CDR3 consists of 14 residues. CDR1 is SGHVS and CDR2 is FNYEAQ in the germline V gene. The CDR3 is CASSLGQGAETQYF. The CDR3 DNA follows: TGTGCCAGCAGCTTAGGACAGGGGGCTGAGACCCAGTACTTC.

The chain combines TRBV6-5 with TRBJ2-7; TRBD1 matches 9 bases. Per the germline V gene, CDR1 is MNHEY and CDR2 is SVGAGI. V shed 11 bases and J 2 bases; nucleotides not matched to a gene: 10. CDR3 length: 14 amino acids. CDR3 nucleotide sequence: TGTGCCTCGGGACAGGGAAGTAGGCCCTACGAGCAGTACTTC. This encodes CASGQGSRPYEQYF.

This clonotype is deemed medium-sized. The J gene is TRBJ2-3, the V gene TRBV5-1; 8 bases agree with TRBD2. The CDR3 is made up of 15 amino acids. CDR1 is SGHRS and CDR2 is YFSETQ in the germline V gene. Germline trimming cut 7 bases from V and 0 bases from J; bases unmatched to any gene: 7. The CDR3 here is CASEQAGASTDTQYF. The CDR3 DNA is TGCGCCAGCGAGCAAGCGGGGGCCAGCACAGATACGCAGTATTTT.

This clonotype is judged hyperexpanded (1% or more). This sequence joins TRBV29-1 and TRBJ1-2; D might be TRBD1 (6 bases). The germline V gene has CDR1 SQVTM and CDR2 ANQGSEA. This CDR3 region has 17 residues. V shed 6 bases and J shed 1 base, with 24 bases lying between them. CDR3 loop: CSVLGSMPGQFNYGYTF. The CDR3 region has the DNA TGCAGCGTCCTAGGCTCTATGCCGGGACAATTTAACTATGGCTACACCTTC.

This clonotype is large by share. The rearrangement uses TRBV18 and TRBJ2-5, with D perhaps being TRBD1 or TRBD2 (5 bases each). The V end was cut by 5 bases, the J end by 1 base, with 8 bases between. Germline CDR1 KGHSH, CDR2 LQKENI. The CDR3 covers 13 residues. The DNA for the CDR3 is TGTGCCAGCTCATGGGGGATCCAAGAGACCCAGTACTTC. This sequence encodes CASSWGIQETQYF. Supplemented by reference TRBV18 and TRBJ2-5, the full variable domain reads NAGVMQNPRHLVRRRGQEARLRCSPMKGHSHVYWYRQLPEEGLKFMVYLQKENIIDESGMPKERFSAEFPKEGPSILRIQQVVRGDSAAYFCASSWGIQETQYFGPGTRLLVL.

This clonotype is deemed hyperexpanded (1% or more). The chain combines TRBV29-1 with TRBJ2-5; possible D gene TRBD1, 6 bases. This CDR3 has 13 residues. Trimming removed 4 bases at V and 5 bases at J, with 14 bases between. From germline, CDR1 is SQVTM and CDR2 ANQGSEA. In nucleotides, the CDR3 is TGCAGCGTTGCCAGGGGCGTTGGGGAGACCCAGTACTTC. Translating it yields CSVARGVGETQYF.

The chain couples TRBV6-6 to TRBJ2-7; TRBD1 agrees at 9 bases. The CDR3 totals 13 residues. Looked up from germline, CDR1 is MNHNY and CDR2 is SVGAGI (reference sequence). V shed 4 bases, J shed 6 bases, and the junction held 4 bases outside the gene matches. DNA for the CDR3: TGTGCCAGCAGTTTAAACAGGGGGCCCGAGCAGTACTTC. Translated, it gives CASSLNRGPEQYF.

This clonotype was found a few times. The rearrangement uses TRBV28 and TRBJ2-7, with 10 positions matching TRBD2. Germline assignment: CDR1 MDHEN and CDR2 SYDVKM. Germline trimming cut 4 bases from V and 5 bases from J; bases unmatched to any gene: 11. The CDR3 totals 16 residues. Here the CDR3 DNA reads TGTGCCAGCAGTTCCTTGGAAGCGGGAGGGAGCCACGAGCAGTACTTC. Its translation is CASSSLEAGGSHEQYF.

The V and J genes are TRBV28 and TRBJ1-6, with D unclear. Germline-derived CDR1 and CDR2 are MDHEN and SYDVKM. Trimming took off 6 bases at V and 6 bases at J, with 15 bases between the two ends. The CDR3 covers 15 residues. The CDR3 reads CASRSVISVNSPLHF. The CDR3, as DNA: TGTGCCAGCAGGTCGGTTATCAGCGTTAATTCACCCCTCCACTTT.

This chain uses TRBV19 with TRBJ2-5; possibly TRBD2 for D (6 bases). Germline loops: CDR1 LNHDA, CDR2 SQIVND (reference sequence). This CDR3 spans 16 amino acids. The germline V and J ends were trimmed by 4 bases and 2 bases, with 17 bases remaining between them. The CDR3 region is CASSRGLRSGQETQYF. The CDR3 DNA reads as TGTGCCAGTAGTAGGGGACTCCGGAGTGGACAAGAGACCCAGTACTTC.